This is a list of T cell receptor beta chains from one sample in a study of blood T cell repertoires in COVID-19. This table comes from immunoSEQ multiplex PCR, and its TCRdb copy is limited to in-frame clones, with some not included. The repertoire has 200,000 to 250,000 clones, more than 80% of them found once; the top ten carry around 3.2%. The source material was PBMCs or T cells enriched from blood (not recorded which). The receptors come from a woman aged 18-29 years in a cohort exposed to, infected with or recovered from COVID-19 (not recorded which). Each CDR3 is given with its conserved first and last residue. The D gene is left open where the match is weak. Clone size is stated in some rows and not others, as once, few, many or a class when expanded.

-	TRBV27	16	-	TRBJ1-2	TGTGCCAGCAGACATCGTATCCGACAGACTAACTATGGCTACACCTTC	CASRHRIRQTNYGYTF
TRBD1	TRBV5-6	15	-	TRBJ1-4	TGTGCCAGCAGCTTTAACAGGGGGGCTAATGAAAAACTGTTTTTT	CASSFNRGANEKLFF
-	TRBV9	15	-	TRBJ2-1	TGTGCCAGCACCCGACAGGGAGCGGGAGTTGGTGAGCAGTTCTTC	CASTRQGAGVGEQFF
-	TRBV19	14	-	TRBJ2-1	TGTGCCAGTAGTCCCCTAGGCGACTACAATGAGCAGTTCTTC	CASSPLGDYNEQFF
TRBD1	TRBV7-9	14	-	TRBJ1-1	TGTGCCAGCAGCTCTGGACAGGGCCTGGAGGAAGCTTTCTTT	CASSSGQGLEEAFF
-	TRBV25-1	14	-	TRBJ1-2	TGTGCCAGCAGTGAAGGCCCGGGGTACTATGGCTACACCTTC	CASSEGPGYYGYTF
TRBD1	TRBV18	16	-	TRBJ2-2	TGTGCCAGCTCCCCCCCACAGGGGCGGAACACCGGGGAGCTGTTTTTT	CASSPPQGRNTGELFF
TRBD2	TRBV2	14	once	TRBJ2-4	TGTGCCAGCACTAGCGGTTGGACCAAAAACATTCAGTACTTC	CASTSGWTKNIQYF
-	TRBV7-8	17	-	TRBJ2-3	TGTGCCAGCAGCCCCTTAGGTCTAGCTGTAGGCACAGATACGCAGTATTTT	CASSPLGLAVGTDTQYF
-	TRBV6-1	13	-	TRBJ2-1	TGTGCCAGCAGTGATAAGGGGTACAATGAGCAGTTCTTC	CASSDKGYNEQFF
-	TRBV7-8	19	once	TRBJ1-2	TGTGCCAGCAGCTTAACACTGAGCCGCGGGCTTTCCGCTGGCTATGGCTACACCTTC	CASSLTLSRGLSAGYGYTF
-	TRBV7-9	13	-	TRBJ2-5	TGTGCCAGCAGCTTACGACAGAAAGAGACCCAGTACTTC	CASSLRQKETQYF
-	TRBV10-3	14	-	TRBJ1-3	TGTGCCATCAGTGATCTTGGAGGAGGAAACACCATATATTTT	CAISDLGGGNTIYF
TRBD1	TRBV11-3	17	-	TRBJ1-2	TGTGCCAGCAGCCCGAAGGCGGACAGGCCTGCTAACTATGGCTACACCTTC	CASSPKADRPANYGYTF
-	TRBV6-2/TRBV6-3	12	-	TRBJ1-5	TGTGCCAGCAGTTACGACATACAGCCCCAGCATTTT	CASSYDIQPQHF
-	TRBV4-1	16	-	TRBJ2-7	TGCGCCAGCAGCCAAGATAGCCGGGAGCGATACTACGAGCAGTACTTC	CASSQDSRERYYEQYF
TRBD1	TRBV4-1	14	-	TRBJ2-2	TGCGCCAGCAGCCACGGGACAGGGATCGGGGAGCTGTTTTTT	CASSHGTGIGELFF
-	TRBV14	16	-	TRBJ2-3	TGTGCCAGCAGCCAAGGAGGGATAGCGATCGCGGATACGCAGTATTTT	CASSQGGIAIADTQYF
-	TRBV6-1	18	-	TRBJ2-6	TGTGCCAGCAGTGAAGCGCTTCGAGGGCTCTCTGGGGCCAACGTCCTGACTTTC	CASSEALRGLSGANVLTF
-	TRBV6-5	15	-	TRBJ1-2	TGTGCCAGCAGTTACTCGAGGCAGGGGCAAGATGGCTACACCTTC	CASSYSRQGQDGYTF
TRBD2	TRBV5-8	16	-	TRBJ2-1	TGTGCCAGCAGCCCCCGACGGGTAGCGGGAGGGTATGAGCAGTTCTTC	CASSPRRVAGGYEQFF
-	TRBV7-8	13	-	TRBJ1-1	TGTGCCAGCAGCATACAGGTGAACACTGAAGCTTTCTTT	CASSIQVNTEAFF
-	TRBV5-4	15	-	TRBJ1-1	TGTGCCAGCAGCTTGGTGGGCAGGGGTTTCACTGAAGCTTTCTTT	CASSLVGRGFTEAFF
-	TRBV27	15	-	TRBJ1-2	TGTGCCAGCAGTTTATTCCCAGCGGTTGGGGATGGCTACACCTTC	CASSLFPAVGDGYTF
TRBD2	TRBV2	15	once	TRBJ2-1	TGTGCCAGCAGTTCTAATAGCGGGGGGTACAATGAGCAGTTCTTC	CASSSNSGGYNEQFF
-	TRBV18	12	-	TRBJ2-1	TGTGCCAGCTCACCAGCCGGGAATGAGCAGTTCTTC	CASSPAGNEQFF
-	TRBV6-2/TRBV6-3	15	-	TRBJ2-4	TGTGCCAGCAGTTACTCGCGGGGACAGCAAAACATTCAGTACTTC	CASSYSRGQQNIQYF
-	TRBV10-2	18	-	TRBJ1-5	TGCGCCAGCAGTGAGATCACAGGCGGTGGGTTTAGCAATCAGCCCCAGCATTTT	CASSEITGGGFSNQPQHF
TRBD1	TRBV29-1	13	-	TRBJ1-2	TGCAGCGTGGAGGGGGCAGCTAACTATGGCTACACCTTC	CSVEGAANYGYTF
TRBD1	TRBV27	15	-	TRBJ2-7	TGTGCCAGCAGTTACCGGGGACAGGGGGTCTACGAGCAGTACTTC	CASSYRGQGVYEQYF
TRBD2	TRBV6-4	18	-	TRBJ2-7	TGTGCCAGCAGCCCTACCCTAGAACTAGCGGGTGGAGCCTACGAGCAGTACTTC	CASSPTLELAGGAYEQYF
TRBD2	TRBV7-8	15	-	TRBJ2-5	TGTGCCAGCAGCTTAGCTGGTAGCGGGGGGGCGGCCCAGTACTTC	CASSLAGSGGAAQYF
TRBD2	TRBV27	15	-	TRBJ2-7	TGTGCCAGCAGTCAGGCGGGAGGCCCCTCCTACGAGCAGTACTTC	CASSQAGGPSYEQYF
TRBD1	TRBV14	13	few	TRBJ1-4	TGTGCCAGCAGCCGAGGGGGCAATGAAAAACTGTTTTTT	CASSRGGNEKLFF
TRBD1	TRBV28	11	once	TRBJ1-2	TGTGCCAGCAGTCTCAGGGGGGGCTACACCTTC	CASSLRGGYTF
-	TRBV7-9	14	-	TRBJ1-2	TGTGCCAGCAGTTTAGCCCAGGAAGTCTATGGCTACACCTTC	CASSLAQEVYGYTF
TRBD1	TRBV7-9	14	-	TRBJ1-5	TGTGCCAGCAGCTTATACCAGGGGGGACAGCCCCAGCATTTT	CASSLYQGGQPQHF
TRBD2	TRBV11-3	16	-	TRBJ2-7	TGTGCCAGCAGCTTAGAGTCTAGCGGGAGGTCCTACGAGCAGTACTTC	CASSLESSGRSYEQYF
TRBD1	TRBV6-1	16	-	TRBJ1-1	TGTGCCAGCAGTCAAGCCGGGACAGGGGAGGACACTGAAGCTTTCTTT	CASSQAGTGEDTEAFF
TRBD2	TRBV5-1	15	-	TRBJ2-3	TGCGCCAGCCGGCCACTAGCGGGGAGCACAGATACGCAGTATTTT	CASRPLAGSTDTQYF
TRBD2	TRBV6-1	19	once	TRBJ2-1	TGTGCCAGCAGTGAACCAACTAGCGGGGAATATGTGAGGTACAATGAGCAGTTCTTC	CASSEPTSGEYVRYNEQFF
-	TRBV13	13	few	TRBJ1-4	TGTGCCAGCAGCTGGGCAGACAATGAAAAACTGTTTTTT	CASSWADNEKLFF
-	TRBV2	16	-	TRBJ1-6	TGTGCCAGCAGCCCAGTGGGGAGCTCCTATAATTCACCCCTCCACTTT	CASSPVGSSYNSPLHF